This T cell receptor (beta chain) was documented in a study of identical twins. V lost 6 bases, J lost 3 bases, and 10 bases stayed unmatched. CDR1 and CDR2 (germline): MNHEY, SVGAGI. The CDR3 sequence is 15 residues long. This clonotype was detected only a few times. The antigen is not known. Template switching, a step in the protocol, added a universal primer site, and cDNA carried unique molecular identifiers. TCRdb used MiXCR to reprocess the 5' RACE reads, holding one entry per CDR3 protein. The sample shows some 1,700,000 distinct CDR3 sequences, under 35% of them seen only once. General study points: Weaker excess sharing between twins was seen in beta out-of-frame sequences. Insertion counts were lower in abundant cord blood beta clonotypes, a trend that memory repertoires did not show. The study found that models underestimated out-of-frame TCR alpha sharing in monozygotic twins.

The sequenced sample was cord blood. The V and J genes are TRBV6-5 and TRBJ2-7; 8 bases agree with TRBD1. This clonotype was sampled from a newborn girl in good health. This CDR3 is CASSHHRGLIYEQYF. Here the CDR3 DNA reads TGTGCCAGCAGCCACCACAGGGGGTTGATCTACGAGCAGTACTTC.